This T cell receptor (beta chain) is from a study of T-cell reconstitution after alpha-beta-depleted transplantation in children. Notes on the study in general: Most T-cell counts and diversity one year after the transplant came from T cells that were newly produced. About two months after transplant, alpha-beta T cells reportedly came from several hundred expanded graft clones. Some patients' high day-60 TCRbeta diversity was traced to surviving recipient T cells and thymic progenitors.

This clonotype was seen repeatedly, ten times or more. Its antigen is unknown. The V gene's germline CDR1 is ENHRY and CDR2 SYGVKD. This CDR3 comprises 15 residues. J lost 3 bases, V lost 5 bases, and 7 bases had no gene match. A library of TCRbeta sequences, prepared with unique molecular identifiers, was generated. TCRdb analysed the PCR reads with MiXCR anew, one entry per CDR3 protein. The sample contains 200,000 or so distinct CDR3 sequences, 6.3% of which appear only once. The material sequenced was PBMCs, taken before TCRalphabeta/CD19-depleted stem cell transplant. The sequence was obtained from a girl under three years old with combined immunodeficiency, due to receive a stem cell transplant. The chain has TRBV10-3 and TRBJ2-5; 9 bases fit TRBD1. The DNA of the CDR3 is TGTGCCATCAGTCGGAGTTGGGACAGGGAAGAGACCCAGTACTTC. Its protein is CAISRSWDREETQYF.